This TCR beta chain was sequenced during a study of T cells after yellow fever vaccination (dated by TCRdb to about 2019). In terms of the full investigation: The SMART-Seq v4 Ultra Low Input RNA kit was used to prepare libraries from fractions with low cell numbers. To follow T-cell clones before and after both primary and booster YFV17D yellow fever vaccination, bulk TCR alpha and beta repertoires underwent longitudinal sequencing. Bulk PBMC replicates and cell subsets were isolated from blood drawn at multiple timepoints before and after both primary and secondary immunization. The cohort comprised two healthy male donors, one aged 18 to 29 and one aged 30 to 40 years.

The treatment or condition label corresponds to: live attenuated yellow fever vaccine strain. Two biological replicates of bulk PBMCs were collected at each blood-draw timepoint. PBMCs were isolated from peripheral blood using a standard Ficoll-Paque protocol. RNA was extracted with TriZol from bulk PBMCs, CD4 and CD8 fractions, and dextramer-positive and dextramer-negative fractions. The instrument given in TCRdb is Illumina NovaSeq 6000. Synthesis of TCR cDNA relied on 5'RACE template switching, a step that introduced a universal primer site along with unique molecular identifiers. Priming of cDNA synthesis was performed from both the TCR alpha and TCR beta constant segments. Libraries were amplified in two PCR steps, with sample barcodes and sequencing adapters added in the second step. Sequencing of libraries was performed on Illumina HiSeq 2500 (2x100 bp) or NovaSeq (2x150 bp). The study's own analysis went as follows. Reads were demultiplexed and collapsed into UMI consensus sequences with MIGEC, and V(D)J alignment was performed with MiXCR. Vaccine-responding clonotypes were defined with edgeR using replicate PBMC samples, requiring FDR below 0.01 and a log2 fold change above 5 up to day 15. CD4 or CD8 identity was assigned to each bulk clonotype according to whether the clonotype was present at higher abundance in the sequenced CD4 repertoire or the sequenced CD8 repertoire. Starting from the raw public reads, TCRdb applied fastp trimming at Q25, assembled clones with MiXCR and retained in-frame beta chains. Duplicate CDR3 protein sequences are folded into a single record with the most common DNA and genes. These V and J calls originate from TCRdb's pipeline instead of the authors' own analysis. Within this sample are approximately 330,000 distinct CDR3 sequences, with about 4% of them counted one time only. The biggest ten clones account for about 22% of the sample.

Spanning cysteine to phenylalanine, the CDR3 consists of 14 amino acids. The only DNA kept is the CDR3, 42 bases in frame from the first base. CDR1 and CDR2, looked up from the germline V gene, are SGHTA and FQGNSA. V is cut by 9 bases and J by 1 base, and the space between the germline ends is 15 bases. A word on this clonotype: Its recognized antigen is unknown. No qualities accompany the bases; no much larger clone lies one base away.

General findings and caveats noted by the study authors: The secondary T-cell response was weaker than the primary response but faster, peaking on day 5 instead of day 15. A small share of clonotypes occurred in both CD4 and CD8 compartments, likely arising from convergent recombination. Most clones expanded after primary vaccination were re-detected after the booster (96% of CD4 and roughly 87% of CD8), suggesting broad memory maintenance. FACS-sorted repertoires could contain abundant contaminating clonotypes from the bulk population, so computational filtering was required. The study included only a couple of donors, which limits how far the findings can be generalized.

The sequence derives from a man in his late teens or twenties who received the YFV17D yellow fever vaccine. The chain was built from TRBV7-2 and TRBJ1-2; TRBD1 is perhaps the D gene, given 6 matching bases. Sequencing was performed on PBMCs, taken 5 days after the yellow fever booster vaccination. The sequenced DNA: TGTGCCAGAGAACCAGGGGAGGTTAACTATGGCTACACCTTC. This codes for CAREPGEVNYGYTF.